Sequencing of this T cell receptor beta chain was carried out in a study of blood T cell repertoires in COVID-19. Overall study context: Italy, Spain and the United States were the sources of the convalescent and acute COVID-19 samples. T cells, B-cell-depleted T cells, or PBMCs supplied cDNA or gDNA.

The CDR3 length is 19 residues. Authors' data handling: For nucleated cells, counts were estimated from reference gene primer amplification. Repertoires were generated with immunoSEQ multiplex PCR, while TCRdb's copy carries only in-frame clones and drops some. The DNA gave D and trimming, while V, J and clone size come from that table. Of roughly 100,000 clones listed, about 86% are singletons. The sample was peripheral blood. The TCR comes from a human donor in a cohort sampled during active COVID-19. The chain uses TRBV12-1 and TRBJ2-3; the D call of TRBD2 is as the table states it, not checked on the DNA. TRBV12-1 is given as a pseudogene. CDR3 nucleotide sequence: TGTGCCAGCAGCACCGCCACTAGCGGGGGGGCCCGACGCACAGATACGCAGTATTTT. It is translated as CASSTATSGGARRTDTQYF.